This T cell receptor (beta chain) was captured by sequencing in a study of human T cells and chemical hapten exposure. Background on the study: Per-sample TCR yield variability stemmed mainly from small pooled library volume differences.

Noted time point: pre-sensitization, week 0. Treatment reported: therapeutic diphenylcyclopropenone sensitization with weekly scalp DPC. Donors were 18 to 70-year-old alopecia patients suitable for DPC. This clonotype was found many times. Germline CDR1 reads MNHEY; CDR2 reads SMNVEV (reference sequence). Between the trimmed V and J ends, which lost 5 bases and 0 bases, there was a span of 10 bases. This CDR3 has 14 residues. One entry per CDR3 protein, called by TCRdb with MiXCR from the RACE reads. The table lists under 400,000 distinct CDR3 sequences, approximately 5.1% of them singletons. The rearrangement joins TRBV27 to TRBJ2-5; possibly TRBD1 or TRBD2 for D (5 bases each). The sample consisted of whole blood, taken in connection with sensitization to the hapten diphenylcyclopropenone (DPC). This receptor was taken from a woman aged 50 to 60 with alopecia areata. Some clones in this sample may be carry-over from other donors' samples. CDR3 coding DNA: TGTGCCAGCAGTACCCGGGGCTACCAAGAGACCCAGTACTTC. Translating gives CASSTRGYQETQYF.